A selection of T cell receptor beta chains follows, all from one sample in a study of T cells in Graves' hyperthyroidism and ophthalmopathy. Using its own MiXCR run on the multiplex PCR reads, TCRdb lists one record per CDR3 protein. Of 250,000 to 300,000 distinct CDR3 sequences in the sample, 13% were seen once. Source material: blood. These receptors came from a woman aged 25 to 39 with Graves' hyperthyroidism that later progressed to Graves' ophthalmopathy. Each CDR3 is given with its conserved first and last residue. The order of the fields is D gene, CDR3 length, J gene, V gene, clone size, CDR3 protein, CDR3 DNA. A D gene is named only where the DNA matches it firmly. Size values are once, few and many counts, or a class for expanded clones, and some rows have none.

D gene: TRBD1
CDR3 length: 15
J gene: TRBJ1-5
V gene: TRBV18
clone size: many
CDR3 protein: CASSPGQGAHQPQHF
CDR3 DNA: TGTGCCAGCTCACCGGGACAGGGGGCTCATCAGCCCCAGCATTTT

D gene: TRBD2
CDR3 length: 17
J gene: TRBJ2-7
V gene: TRBV7-9
clone size: many
CDR3 protein: CASSSDPGTSGRDEQYF
CDR3 DNA: TGTGCCAGCAGCTCCGACCCCGGGACTAGCGGGAGGGACGAGCAGTACTTC

D gene: NA
CDR3 length: 14
J gene: TRBJ2-1
V gene: TRBV2
clone size: NA
CDR3 protein: CASASSQGYSEQFF
CDR3 DNA: TGTGCCAGCGCCTCAAGTCAGGGTTACAGTGAGCAGTTCTTC

D gene: TRBD1
CDR3 length: 13
J gene: TRBJ2-1
V gene: TRBV19
clone size: few
CDR3 protein: CASNGQGYNEQFF
CDR3 DNA: TGTGCCAGTAACGGACAGGGGTACAATGAGCAGTTCTTC

D gene: TRBD2
CDR3 length: 15
J gene: TRBJ2-1
V gene: TRBV14
clone size: few
CDR3 protein: CASSQFLAASGEQFF
CDR3 DNA: TGTGCCAGCAGCCAATTCCTAGCGGCGTCTGGGGAGCAGTTCTTC

D gene: NA
CDR3 length: 15
J gene: TRBJ2-7
V gene: TRBV7-2
clone size: NA
CDR3 protein: CASSLSRGRFSWQYF
CDR3 DNA: TGTGCCAGCAGCCTATCGAGGGGGAGATTCTCGTGGCAGTACTTC

D gene: NA
CDR3 length: 12
J gene: TRBJ1-2
V gene: TRBV6-2/TRBV6-3
clone size: many
CDR3 protein: CASSYPGDGYTF
CDR3 DNA: TGTGCCAGCAGTTACCCCGGAGACGGCTACACCTTC

D gene: TRBD2
CDR3 length: 16
J gene: TRBJ2-3
V gene: TRBV9
clone size: many
CDR3 protein: CASSVAPGLGLGTQYF
CDR3 DNA: TGTGCCAGCAGCGTAGCTCCAGGACTAGGGCTTGGTACGCAGTATTTT

D gene: TRBD1
CDR3 length: 18
J gene: TRBJ2-4
V gene: TRBV11-1
clone size: many
CDR3 protein: CASSLGGQVVRAKNIQYF
CDR3 DNA: TGTGCCAGCAGCTTGGGTGGACAGGTCGTGAGAGCCAAAAACATTCAGTACTTC

D gene: NA
CDR3 length: 12
J gene: TRBJ2-7
V gene: TRBV6-1
clone size: NA
CDR3 protein: CASRNDGYEQYF
CDR3 DNA: TGTGCCAGCAGGAATGACGGATACGAGCAGTACTTC

D gene: TRBD1
CDR3 length: 13
J gene: TRBJ2-7
V gene: TRBV28
clone size: many
CDR3 protein: CASSPGGSYEQYF
CDR3 DNA: TGTGCCAGCAGTCCAGGGGGCTCCTACGAGCAGTACTTC

D gene: TRBD2
CDR3 length: 14
J gene: TRBJ2-7
V gene: TRBV20-1
clone size: NA
CDR3 protein: CSARRLAGNYEQYF
CDR3 DNA: TGCAGTGCTCGCCGACTAGCGGGGAACTACGAGCAGTACTTC

D gene: TRBD1
CDR3 length: 14
J gene: TRBJ1-5
V gene: TRBV30
clone size: few
CDR3 protein: CAWGTGLSNQPQHF
CDR3 DNA: TGTGCCTGGGGGACAGGGTTGAGCAATCAGCCCCAGCATTTT

D gene: TRBD1
CDR3 length: 19
J gene: TRBJ1-1
V gene: TRBV18
clone size: many
CDR3 protein: CASSPRGTGVRWGNTEAFF
CDR3 DNA: TGTGCCAGCTCACCGCGCGGGACAGGGGTGCGGTGGGGGAACACTGAAGCTTTCTTT

D gene: NA
CDR3 length: 13
J gene: TRBJ2-6
V gene: TRBV29-1
clone size: many
CDR3 protein: CSSRYSGANVLTF
CDR3 DNA: TGCAGCTCCAGATACTCTGGGGCCAACGTCCTGACTTTC

D gene: NA
CDR3 length: 12
J gene: TRBJ2-3
V gene: TRBV6-2/TRBV6-3
clone size: NA
CDR3 protein: CASRDRSQTQYF
CDR3 DNA: TGTGCCAGCAGAGACAGGTCGCAGACGCAGTATTTT

D gene: NA
CDR3 length: 15
J gene: TRBJ1-3
V gene: TRBV9
clone size: few
CDR3 protein: CASSAGDNSGNTIYF
CDR3 DNA: TGTGCCAGCAGCGCCGGGGACAACTCTGGAAACACCATATATTTT

D gene: TRBD2
CDR3 length: 16
J gene: TRBJ2-2
V gene: TRBV29-1
clone size: once
CDR3 protein: CSVGLWSGGDTGELFF
CDR3 DNA: TGCAGCGTTGGACTTTGGAGCGGGGGGGACACCGGGGAGCTGTTTTTT

D gene: NA
CDR3 length: 13
J gene: TRBJ2-7
V gene: TRBV19
clone size: few
CDR3 protein: CASSISGNYEQYF
CDR3 DNA: TGTGCCAGTAGTATTTCCGGGAACTACGAGCAGTACTTC

D gene: NA
CDR3 length: 12
J gene: TRBJ2-1
V gene: TRBV5-4
clone size: NA
CDR3 protein: CASREGSGEQFF
CDR3 DNA: TGTGCCAGCAGGGAGGGCAGTGGGGAGCAGTTCTTC

D gene: NA
CDR3 length: 13
J gene: TRBJ2-7
V gene: TRBV7-2
clone size: many
CDR3 protein: CASSLAWDNEQYF
CDR3 DNA: TGTGCCAGCAGCTTAGCGTGGGACAACGAGCAGTACTTC

D gene: NA
CDR3 length: 12
J gene: TRBJ1-5
V gene: TRBV28
clone size: few
CDR3 protein: CASTSGSQPQHF
CDR3 DNA: TGTGCCAGCACGAGCGGGAGTCAGCCCCAGCATTTT

D gene: NA
CDR3 length: 15
J gene: TRBJ1-5
V gene: TRBV6-2/TRBV6-3
clone size: many
CDR3 protein: CASSYSGLGNQPQHF
CDR3 DNA: TGTGCCAGCAGTTACTCGGGACTTGGCAATCAGCCCCAGCATTTT

D gene: TRBD1
CDR3 length: 15
J gene: TRBJ2-4
V gene: TRBV9
clone size: NA
CDR3 protein: CASSVEGQGLDIQYF
CDR3 DNA: TGTGCCAGCAGCGTAGAGGGACAGGGGTTGGACATTCAGTACTTC

D gene: NA
CDR3 length: 14
J gene: TRBJ1-5
V gene: TRBV27
clone size: NA
CDR3 protein: CASSPETGRQPQHF
CDR3 DNA: TGTGCCAGCAGTCCGGAGACAGGTCGGCAGCCCCAGCATTTT

D gene: NA
CDR3 length: 15
J gene: TRBJ2-7
V gene: TRBV7-6
clone size: few
CDR3 protein: CASSYGPLGDYEQYF
CDR3 DNA: TGTGCCAGCAGTTACGGGCCTTTGGGGGATTACGAGCAGTACTTC

D gene: TRBD1
CDR3 length: 14
J gene: TRBJ1-5
V gene: TRBV20-1
clone size: NA
CDR3 protein: CSARGTGGGQPQHF
CDR3 DNA: TGCAGTGCTAGAGGGACAGGGGGCGGCCAGCCCCAGCATTTT

D gene: NA
CDR3 length: 15
J gene: TRBJ1-6
V gene: TRBV6-1
clone size: NA
CDR3 protein: CASTPEGDWNSPLHF
CDR3 DNA: TGTGCCAGCACCCCTGAAGGGGACTGGAATTCACCCCTCCACTTT

D gene: TRBD2
CDR3 length: 14
J gene: TRBJ2-1
V gene: TRBV7-2
clone size: many
CDR3 protein: CASSLPGGYNEQFF
CDR3 DNA: TGTGCCAGCAGCTTACCGGGGGGCTACAATGAGCAGTTCTTC